The 8 T cell receptor beta chains reported below all come from one sample, sequenced in a study of shared clonotypes between healthy human individuals. Profiling relied on immunoSEQ multiplex PCR, and the TCRdb table lists in-frame clones only, not all of them. Seen here are roughly 2.5 million clones, more than 90% observed once, and the top ten hold roughly 0.15%. The sequenced sample was naive CD4+ T cells sorted from blood. As to subset: CD45RA+ positively selected. The receptors here all came from a man between 18 and 29 years old in good health.

The chain employs TRBV23-1 and TRBJ1-2, with 7 positions matching TRBD1. TRBV23-1 is an ORF, with its function uncertain. The CDR3 runs to 14 residues. The V segment lost 6 bases and the J segment 2 bases; nucleotides outside the gene matches: 6. CDR3 in DNA: TGCGCCAGCAGCCAACCGGGACAGAACTATGGCTACACCTTC. Translating gives CASSQPGQNYGYTF.

This clone occurred once. The V gene is TRBV5-6, the J gene TRBJ2-3; D is perhaps TRBD1 (6 bases). The CDR3 has 14 residues. Germline-derived CDR1 and CDR2 are SGHDT and YYEEEE. V lost 4 bases and J 2 bases, leaving 11 bases between the germline ends. This CDR3 is CASSTGQLTDTQYF. CDR3 DNA sequence: TGTGCCAGCAGCACGGGACAACTCACAGATACGCAGTATTTT.

The chain links TRBV1 to TRBJ2-5. Gene TRBJ2-7 matches the end of the DNA better, so the J call may be wrong. TRBV1 is termed a pseudogene. This CDR3 has 15 amino acids. The CDR3 region is CTSSRKRLRTYEQYF. The CDR3 DNA reads as TGCACCAGCAGCCGGAAGAGACTGAGGACCTACGAGCAGTACTTC.

The chain combines TRBV5-1 with TRBJ2-2; D may be TRBD1 (5 bases). Trimming cost V 5 bases and J 6 bases, with 11 bases left between them. CDR3 length: 13 amino acids. Germline V gives CDR1 SGHRS, CDR2 YFSETQ. The DNA of the CDR3 is TGCGCCAGCAGTTCAGGGATTTCCGGGGAGCTGTTTTTT. The encoded protein is CASSSGISGELFF.

V and J are TRBV5-5 and TRBJ2-5, with 10 bases aligning to TRBD2. Losses at the gene ends were 1 base for V and 5 bases for J; bases not matched to a gene: 8. This CDR3 region has 16 residues. Germline CDR1 reads SGHKS; CDR2 reads YYEKEE (reference sequence). The CDR3 sequence: CASSLRTSGLVETQYF. CDR3 coding DNA: TGTGCCAGCAGCTTGAGGACTAGCGGATTGGTGGAGACCCAGTACTTC.

The J gene is TRBJ1-3, the V gene TRBV7-9, with 7 bases identical to TRBD1. The ends lost 5 bases at V and 2 bases at J; junction bases unmatched: 15. This CDR3 has 18 residues. Germline-derived CDR1 and CDR2 are SEHNR and FQNEAQ (reference sequence). This CDR3 is CASSLGQTSNFAGNTIYF. In DNA, the CDR3 is TGTGCCAGCAGCCTGGGACAGACTTCCAACTTTGCTGGAAACACCATATATTTT. Together with reference TRBV7-9 and TRBJ1-3, the CDR3 gives the full variable domain: DTGVSQNPRHKITKRGQNVTFRCDPISEHNRLYWYRQTLGQGPEFLTYFQNEAQLEKSRLLSDRFSAERPKGSFSTLEIQRTEQGDSAMYLCASSLGQTSNFAGNTIYFGEGSWLTVV.

To note about this clone: This sample includes further DNA sequences coding for the same CDR3. The rearrangement links TRBV27 to TRBJ1-4; 7 nucleotides agree with TRBD1. V was pared by 3 bases and J by 3 bases, with 1 base of the junction left unmatched. CDR3 length: 14 residues. CDR1 is MNHEY and CDR2 is SMNVEV in the germline V gene (reference sequence). The chain's CDR3 is CASSFQGANEKLFF. The CDR3 nucleotides are TGTGCCAGCAGTTTCCAGGGGGCTAATGAAAAACTGTTTTTT.

This rearrangement joins TRBV7-9 to TRBJ1-1; 7 bases map to TRBD1. The CDR3 loop spans 15 amino acids. Trimming at V came to 8 bases and at J to 12 bases, leaving 21 bases not matched to a gene. Germline CDR1 and CDR2: SEHNR and FQNEAQ (reference sequence). The CDR3 protein is CASGSRGGGGQTSFF. CDR3 sequence (DNA): TGTGCCAGCGGATCCAGAGGAGGGGGCGGACAAACCTCTTTCTTT.